This paragraph reports one T cell receptor beta chain. The junction and the germline gene differ at one end; a read error may be behind it. Other DNA sequences within the sample encode an identical CDR3. Amplification used 60 V beta primers and 13 J beta primers. Some clones are missing from TCRdb's copy, which holds only in-frame ones; the method was immunoSEQ multiplex PCR. The table shows 90,000 to 110,000 clones, with nearly 90% occurring only once. The data stem from a study of glioma-infiltrating T cells after dendritic cell vaccination. As for the study in general: Dendritic cell vaccination trial patients had either newly diagnosed or recurrent glioblastoma.

The length of the CDR3 is 14 residues. Germline CDR1 GTSNPN, CDR2 SVGIG (reference sequence). Documented time point: after dendritic cell vaccination, including at tumor progression/relapse. The chain has TRBV30 and TRBJ2-3; D possibly corresponds to TRBD2 (6 bases). The clonotype originates from a human donor with glioblastoma. The sequences come from blood, collected after dendritic cell vaccination. The CDR3 here is CAWSTGSVPDTQYF. In nucleotides, the CDR3 is TGTGCCTGGAGTACCGGGAGTGTACCAGATACACAGTATTTT.